This TCR beta chain was recorded in a study of T cell clonotyping in hematopoietic cell transplantation. Study information: Recipients' pretransplant samples followed cytoreduction. Study-level points and caveats: CD4 and CD8 repertoire contributions could not be separated without sorting. Few recipient clonotypes overlapped donors; over 95% were de novo at given depth. After transplant, recipient diversity fell while pathologically expanded clonotypes grew through day 180.

With regard to this clone: What it binds is not known.

Time point indicated: recipient sample about 28 days before transplant, after cytoreduction. Method: immunoSEQ multiplex PCR; TCRdb's copy keeps in-frame clones and lacks some. The table shows approximately 18,000 clones, with about 72% occurring only once. Germline V CDR1 and CDR2: ENHRY, SYGVKD. Trimming removed 6 bases from V and 2 bases from J; junction bases left unmatched: 5. The CDR3 is made up of 14 amino acids. The sequence was collected from a man aged 55-75 years with acute myeloid leukemia. Some clones in this sample may be carry-over from other donors' samples. This chain links TRBV10-3 with TRBJ1-1; 8 nucleotides agree with TRBD1. The material was peripheral blood mononuclear cells, obtained before stem cell transplant. The CDR3 region has the DNA TGTGCCATCAGGCGACAGGGGCCTAACACTGAAGCTTTCTTT. This encodes CAIRRQGPNTEAFF.